This is a list of T cell receptor beta chains from one sample in a study of cytomegalovirus exposure and HLA in healthy donors. The repertoire was sequenced with immunoSEQ multiplex PCR; TCRdb's copy has only in-frame clones and lacks some. The top ten clones hold approximately 4% of a sample with about 79,000 clones, approximately 93% of them seen once. Sequencing input: PBMCs. The receptors were gathered from a woman in her 30s in good health and CMV-seronegative. The CDR3 runs from the conserved cysteine through the conserved F or W. D genes are given only for firm matches.

TRBV7-8	TRBJ1-1	.	CASSLARANTEAFF
TRBV7-2	TRBJ2-5	.	CASSLQETQYF
TRBV11-2	TRBJ1-1	TRBD1	CASSLPRGQGNTEAFF
TRBV18	TRBJ2-7	.	CASSPNRDYEQYF
TRBV7-2	TRBJ2-6	.	CASSLGWGRSGANVLTF
TRBV6-5	TRBJ1-2	.	CASSQQYYYGYTF
TRBV18	TRBJ1-5	.	CASSPTIQDQPQHF
TRBV28	TRBJ1-1	TRBD1	CASSPGTGGMNTEAFF
TRBV18	TRBJ2-1	.	CASSPNGVSPYNEQFF
TRBV2	TRBJ1-1	TRBD1	CATRQGETEAFF
TRBV4-1	TRBJ1-1	TRBD1	CASSPRRQGTEAFF
TRBV19	TRBJ2-3	TRBD1	CASRNGQGRVDTQYF
TRBV19	TRBJ1-5	.	CASSPEQSQPQHF
TRBV12-2	TRBJ1-4	.	CASRLGWGDRRTTNEKLFF
TRBV19	TRBJ1-1	.	CASSILVRSEAFF
TRBV10-1	TRBJ2-1	.	CASSEKAGELDIRLGYNEQFF
TRBV29-1	TRBJ1-1	TRBD1	CSAEGQLNTEAFF
TRBV28	TRBJ2-3	TRBD2	CASSFDGEGWSADTQYF
TRBV4-2	TRBJ2-1	TRBD2	CASSQDNRGGGNEQFF
TRBV11-2	TRBJ2-5	TRBD2	CASSTRLAGAQETQYF
TRBV7-8	TRBJ1-6	.	CASSLEAGSYNSPLHF
TRBV19	TRBJ1-5	.	CASTQGNGNQPQHF
TRBV9	TRBJ2-2	.	CASSERPSTGELFF
TRBV28	TRBJ2-3	TRBD2	CASSLRGEKDTQYF
TRBV6-5	TRBJ2-2	TRBD2	CASSYSPSGAAGELFF
TRBV28	TRBJ1-5	.	CASRSAGVGDQPQHF
TRBV6-5	TRBJ2-2	.	CASSFLQSNPTGELFF
TRBV28	TRBJ1-2	.	CASSGGRYYGYTF
TRBV4-1	TRBJ2-6	.	CASADIAGANVLTF
TRBV4-2	TRBJ2-3	TRBD2	CASSQDRARGVGGDTQYF
TRBV7-9	TRBJ1-2	TRBD1	CASSFRESGTGINYGYTF
TRBV28	TRBJ2-7	.	CASKDFYEQYF
TRBV2	TRBJ2-5	TRBD2	CASLDSGGETQYF
TRBV7-9	TRBJ2-3	TRBD2	CASSLATGLTFTQYF
TRBV18	TRBJ1-5	TRBD1	CASSEGTAKNQPQHF
TRBV5-1	TRBJ1-4	TRBD1	CASSGQGTEKLFF
TRBV5-1	TRBJ1-2	.	CASSLSYSNYGYTF
TRBV18	TRBJ2-1	TRBD2	CASSPRGTSGIYEQFF
TRBV5-1	TRBJ2-3	.	CASSPGWDTDTQYF
TRBV30	TRBJ1-1	TRBD1	CAWGQTGDTEAFF
TRBV18	TRBJ2-4	.	CASSAGREMLAKNIQYF
TRBV27	TRBJ2-1	TRBD1	CASRDRPINEQFF
TRBV28	TRBJ1-2	.	CASVPAGDNYGYTF
TRBV19	TRBJ2-1	TRBD1	CASSVMGTGPANEQFF
TRBV19	TRBJ2-5	TRBD1	CASSTRQGIQETQYF
TRBV2	TRBJ2-1	TRBD2	CASSLAGANEQFF
TRBV9	TRBJ2-3	.	CASSVENFPSTDTQYF
TRBV29-1	TRBJ2-3	TRBD1	CSALTRDRPSTDTQYF
TRBV7-6	TRBJ2-1	TRBD1	CASSPLSTGGESYNEQFF
TRBV2	TRBJ2-7	.	CAGLSRDPYEQYF
TRBV5-1	TRBJ1-4	.	CASSLAVRGSNEKLFF
TRBV6-5	TRBJ1-4	TRBD1	CASSFRQGIGKLFF
TRBV10-1	TRBJ2-7	TRBD1	CASSEDRDRSRGEQYF
TRBV6-5	TRBJ2-2	.	CASVQFSGVGELFF